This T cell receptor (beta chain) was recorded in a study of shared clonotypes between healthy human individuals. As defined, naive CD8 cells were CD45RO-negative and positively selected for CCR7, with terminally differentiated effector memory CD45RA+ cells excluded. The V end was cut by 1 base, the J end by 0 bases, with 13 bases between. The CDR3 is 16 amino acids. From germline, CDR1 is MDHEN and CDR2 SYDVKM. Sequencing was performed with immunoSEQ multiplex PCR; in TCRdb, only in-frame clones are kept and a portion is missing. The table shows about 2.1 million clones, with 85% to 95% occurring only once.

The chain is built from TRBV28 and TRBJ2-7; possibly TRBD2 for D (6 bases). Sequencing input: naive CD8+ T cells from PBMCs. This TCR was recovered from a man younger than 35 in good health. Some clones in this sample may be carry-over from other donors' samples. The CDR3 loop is CASSLFPGLSSYEQYF. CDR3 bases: TGTGCCAGCAGTTTATTCCCGGGACTCAGCTCCTACGAGCAGTACTTC.